This T cell receptor (beta chain) was retrieved from a study of Graves' ophthalmopathy and Graves' hyperthyroidism. Amplified TCR beta CDR3 regions were obtained using RNA transcripts as template. RT-PCR in the first round used HTBI primers; a second-round multiplex PCR followed. MiXCR, applied by TCRdb to the multiplex PCR reads, yields one record per CDR3 protein. The table shows over 650,000 distinct CDR3 sequences, with over 40% occurring only once. Turning to this clonotype: One end of the junction fails to match germline, which may point to a read error.

Germline V gene lookup returns CDR1 ENHRY and CDR2 SYGVKD. The CDR3 covers 13 residues. The material sequenced was peripheral blood. This TCR was sampled from an adult man with Graves' ophthalmopathy. The V call is TRBV10-3, the J call TRBJ1-1, with D tentatively TRBD1 (5 bases). Here the CDR3 DNA reads TGTGCCAGCAGTGAAGGGACGGGAGGAGAAGCTTTCTTT. It encodes CASSEGTGGEAFF.